This T cell receptor beta chain originates from a study of blood T cells in healthy people across ages. Whole-study context: Template switching caught about one barcoded beta molecule for each two T cells. Overall study results and limits: The long-lived group displayed more naive CD4+ cells, plus higher diversity, than the aged donors did.

The authors ran a second PCR of about 6 to 11 cycles using a sample-barcoded 5' primer and a J-beta primer mix. One entry per CDR3 protein results from TCRdb running MiXCR on the 5' RACE reads. The table has about 1.5 million distinct CDR3 sequences, 40% to 45% seen once. This CDR3 comprises 16 residues. Total RNA extracted from each sample amounted to at least 6 micrograms. This clonotype was picked up a small number of times. Its antigen is unidentified. The chain has TRBV12-3 or TRBV12-4 and TRBJ2-4, with D possibly TRBD2 on 5 matching bases. The J call could be wrong; TRBJ2-7 is a better fit for the DNA end. The TCR was taken from a young woman in good health. Sequencing input: blood. CDR3 sequence: CASRRGLGVVPYEQYF. The CDR3 DNA reads as TGTGCCAGCAGGCGTGGACTGGGAGTCGTTCCCTACGAGCAGTACTTC.